Following are 15 T cell receptor beta chains from one sample sequenced in a study of metastatic and nonmetastatic thyroid tumors. No treatment had been given to any patient before thyroid surgery. With MiXCR, TCRdb called clones anew from the PCR reads. The sample includes 22,000 or so clones, around 19% seen only once; the top ten take around 26%. The sequenced sample was blood. These receptors all stem from a female donor with papillary thyroid cancer or a benign thyroid nodule (not recorded which). Some clones in this sample may be carry-over from other donors' samples.

This chain uses TRBV5-1 with TRBJ2-5, with no clear D. Germline V CDR1 and CDR2: SGHRS, YFSETQ. There are 15 residues in the CDR3. V lost 0 bases, J lost 1 base, and 10 bases lay in between. In DNA form, the CDR3 reads TGCGCCAGCAGCTTGGGAGGATCGTCCCAAGAGACCCAGTACTTC. This gives the protein CASSLGGSSQETQYF. The variable domain in full, with the rest retrieved from reference TRBV5-1 and TRBJ2-5, is KAGVTQTPRYLIKTRGQQVTLSCSPISGHRSVSWYQQTPGQGLQFLFEYFSETQRNKGNFPGRFSGRQFSNSRSEMNVSTLELGDSALYLCASSLGGSSQETQYFGPGTRLLVL.

The table lists this clone with many counts. This may arise from a read error, as a much more abundant clone is one base away. This CDR3 fails to terminate in the conserved phenylalanine or tryptophan, so it likely reflects a read error. This rearrangement joins TRBV4-1 to TRBJ1-1, with no clear D. Trimming took off 5 bases at V and 3 bases at J, with 4 bases between the two ends. This CDR3 region has 11 residues. In germline, CDR1 is MGHRA, CDR2 YSYEKL. CDR3 DNA: TGCGCCAGCAGCTTAGACACTGAAGCTTTCGTT. Its protein product is CASSLDTEAFV.

This clone was recorded many times. This chain uses TRBV18 with TRBJ1-5; 8 bases match TRBD1. The CDR3 runs 15 residues. V dropped 3 bases and J dropped 0; count of bases not matched to a gene: 1. The germline gives CDR1 KGHSH, CDR2 LQKENI. CDR3 DNA: TGTGCCAGCTCACCGACAGGGGATAGCAATCAGCCCCAGCATTTT. This encodes CASSPTGDSNQPQHF.

This clone was counted many times. V is TRBV7-9 and J is TRBJ1-6; no clear D. The CDR3 is made up of 14 amino acids. Trimming removed 1 base at V and 13 bases at J, with 14 bases between. Germline CDR1 is SEHNR and CDR2 is FQNEAQ (reference sequence). Written as DNA, the CDR3 is TGTGCCAGCAGCTTAGGACTGGGAAGTCGCCCCCTCCACTTT. Translating it yields CASSLGLGSRPLHF.

V usage is TRBV12-3 or TRBV12-4 and J usage is TRBJ2-3, with D uncertain. The CDR3 sequence is 12 residues long. Trimming left V 10 bases short and J 5 bases short, with 13 bases between. The CDR3 DNA sequence: TGTGCCAAAACTTCGATAGTAGATACGCAGTATTTT. Translation: CAKTSIVDTQYF.

A word on this clone: A much larger clone is a single base away; this may be a read error. This CDR3 reads CASSPDAWLGTGELFF. DNA of the CDR3: TGTGCCAGCAGCCCGGATGCGTGGCTTGGAACCGGGGAGCTGTTTTTT. This chain links TRBV5-6 with TRBJ2-2; D is undetermined. Trimming shortened V by 4 bases and J by 5 bases, and 18 bases separated the two germline ends. Per germline, CDR1 SGHDT and CDR2 YYEEEE. This CDR3 has 16 residues.

This clone is deemed medium-sized. The chain links TRBV6-1 to TRBJ2-7, with 8 bases fitting TRBD1. The V gene's germline CDR1 is MNHNS and CDR2 SASEGT. The CDR3 consists of 12 residues. J was trimmed by 5 bases and V by 6 bases; bases with no gene match: 3. In DNA, the CDR3 is TGTGCCAGCAGAACGACAGGGGACGAGCAGTACTTC. It yields the protein CASRTTGDEQYF.

Remarks on this clone: Mismatch with germline at one junction end may stem from a read error. The chain recombines TRBV4-2 with TRBJ1-5, with D hard to call. Germline V lookup: CDR1 LGHNA, CDR2 YNFKEQ. The CDR3 spans 15 residues. CDR3 loop: CASSQEGNINQPHHF. The CDR3 DNA sequence: TGTGCCAGCAGCCAAGAGGGCAACATTAATCAGCCCCATCATTTT.

This clone has just one count. V gene TRBV5-1 combines with J gene TRBJ2-7; D unresolved. V shed 4 bases and J shed 2 bases, with 10 bases lying between them. Germline V lookup: CDR1 SGHRS, CDR2 YFSETQ. CDR3 length equals 13 residues. The CDR3 is CASSPDGAYEQYF. The CDR3 DNA reads as TGCGCCAGCAGCCCTGACGGCGCCTACGAGCAGTACTTC.

At least ten counts were recorded for this clone. The gene calls are TRBV20-1 and TRBJ2-5, with D maybe TRBD2 (7 bases). CDR1 is DFQATT, CDR2 SNEGSKA, per germline (reference sequence). This CDR3 region has 14 residues. The V end lost 3 bases, the J end lost 5 bases, and 16 bases lay between the germline ends. Here the CDR3 DNA reads TGCAGTGCTAGGGTAGGGGGGGGGTCGGAGACCCAGTACTTC. The encoded protein is CSARVGGGSETQYF.

This clone was seen ten or more times. The V gene is TRBV11-1, the J gene TRBJ1-3; maybe TRBD1 (6 bases). The CDR3 consists of 16 residues. The germline V gene has CDR1 SGHAT and CDR2 FQDESV (reference sequence). V lost 4 bases and J 3 bases, leaving 16 bases between the germline ends. The CDR3 region is CASSSSDSLFGNTIYF. The CDR3 region has the DNA TGTGCCAGCAGCTCATCGGACAGTCTTTTTGGAAACACCATATATTTT.

Note on this clone: This may come from a read error, since a much larger clone is one base off. The chain employs TRBV20-1 and TRBJ2-1, with D perhaps matching TRBD2 (7 bases). This CDR3 is 14 amino acids long. The germline gives CDR1 DFQATT, CDR2 SNEGSKA (reference sequence). Trimming took off 2 bases at V and 11 bases at J, with 19 bases between the two ends. The DNA of the CDR3 is TGCAGTGCTAGACCGGGACTACCGGGGGCTAAGCAGTTCTTC. It specifies CSARPGLPGAKQFF.

This clone was seen at least ten times. A much larger clone is a single base away; this may be a read error. The chain links TRBV11-2 to TRBJ1-3; D uncertain. This CDR3 has 16 residues. Germline CDR1 SGHAT, CDR2 FQNNGV. The CDR3 sequence is CASSLMRGSSGNTIHF. In DNA, the CDR3 is TGTGCCAGCAGCTTAATGCGGGGTTCCTCTGGAAACACCATACATTTT. Filled out from reference TRBV11-2 and TRBJ1-3, the complete variable domain reads EAGVAQSPRYKIIEKRQSVAFWCNPISGHATLYWYQQILGQGPKLLIQFQNNGVVDDSQLPKDRFSAERLKGVDSTLKIQPAKLEDSAVYLCASSLMRGSSGNTIHFGEGSWLTVV.

The rearrangement uses TRBV5-1 and TRBJ2-6; D is ambiguous. This CDR3 comprises 13 residues. V was cut by 4 bases and J by 2 bases, with 4 bases left in between. CDR1 and CDR2 from the germline V gene are SGHRS and YFSETQ. The CDR3 sequence: CASSRAGANVLTF. The CDR3, as DNA: TGCGCCAGCAGCAGGGCTGGGGCCAACGTCCTGACTTTC.

The chain combines TRBV5-1 with TRBJ2-1; TRBD2 agrees at 7 bases. Per the germline V gene, CDR1 is SGHRS and CDR2 is YFSETQ. Unmatched junction bases numbered 9, after V lost 3 bases and J lost 6 bases. This CDR3 has 15 amino acids. Written as DNA, the CDR3 is TGCGCCAGCAGCTCGGATCTACTAGCGTGCAATGAGCAGTTCTTC. Translating it yields CASSSDLLACNEQFF.